The T cell receptor (beta chain) under discussion was sequenced for a study of T cell responses to AZD1222 COVID-19 vaccine (dated by TCRdb to 2020 to 2023). Broadly, across the study: A total of roughly 240 trial participants underwent TCR sequencing, of whom roughly 210 received two doses of AZD1222 and about 25 received two doses of the MenACWY control vaccine. Trial participants were enrolled into age subgroups of 18-55, 56-69 and 70-plus years, which contained approximately 150, 28 and 58 TCR-sequenced participants, respectively.

The CDR3 regions of human TCRbeta chains were analyzed by immunosequencing. Processing in the source paper ran as follows. Repertoire TCRs were checked for matches against a reference library of SARS-CoV-2-specific TCRs that had been generated using the MIRA antigen-specificity platform. Breadth was defined as the fraction of unique TCRs that were SARS-CoV-2-associated, and depth was defined as the fraction of total T cells that were SARS-CoV-2-associated. Using the MIRA data, each spike-specific TCR was assigned both to the spike region to which the TCR was reactive and to a CD4 or CD8 class. Log10-transformed breadth and depth values were compared by one-way ANOVA with Sidak's multiple comparisons tests. TCRdb limited this immuneACCESS table to in-frame rearrangements with V and J called. A share of clones is missing; checked studies link under half to unresolved V genes, and the rest is unexplained. From that table come the V and J calls and clone size; the DNA was used to work out D and trimming. The sample table contains hundreds of thousands of clones; only one count was recorded for 90% to 95% of them. The top ten clones comprise approximately 0.52% of the sample.

After removal of 0 bases from V and 1 base from J, the junction retains 3 bases not matched to a gene. In the germline V gene (reference sequence), CDR1 corresponds to LNHNV and CDR2 to YYDKDF. Taken from cysteine to phenylalanine, the CDR3 has 15 residues. Just CDR3 DNA is preserved here, 45 bases in frame from base 1. The time point tag for this specimen amounts to: about 28 days (+/-7) after the second vaccine dose. Because spike-specific TCR depth and breadth did not differ between the two schedules, AZD1222 recipients who got a second dose at roughly 4 weeks were pooled with those who got a second dose at roughly 12 weeks. The vaccinee samples were drawn from two UK trials, COV001 and COV002, one of which was a single-blind randomized controlled phase 2/3 trial testing AZD1222 (ChAdOx1 nCoV-19) in healthy adults. Trial participant PBMC samples were collected at day 0 and day 28 after the second dose for TCRbeta chain sequencing.

In the case of this clone: Its antigen has not been determined. No base qualities exist here, and no much larger clone lies one base off it.

The study at large found these results: Participants were mostly white British and included more females than males, and it was suggested by the authors that clonal diversity may have been underestimated. Conclusions about previously exposed vaccinees are limited, since just 6 or 7 AZD1222 recipients were seropositive for SARS-CoV-2 at baseline. The whole spike protein was spanned by vaccine-associated CD4 TCRs, and dominant responses were seen in regions 160-218 and 743-854. Reportedly, almost half of the unique spike-specific TCRs recognized epitopes lying outside the regions that are mutated in the B.1.351 and B.1.1.7 variants. Because no day 14 peak-response samples were available, the repertoires could be characterized only after the peak T cell response. After two AZD1222 doses, both the breadth and the depth of spike-specific TCRs were significantly higher than at day 0 and than in MenACWY recipients. The 56-69-year group was small, and its depth increase did not reach significance, likely because of low power.

This TCR came from an adult who received the AZD1222 COVID-19 vaccine. The chain uses TRBV15 and TRBJ2-7, and 7 bases in between align with TRBD2. The sequencing here drew on peripheral blood, taken 28 days after the second AZD1222 dose. CDR3 sequence: CATSRDLGGSYEQYF. The nucleotide sequence is TGTGCCACCAGCAGAGATTTGGGGGGGTCCTACGAGCAGTACTTC.